This TCR beta chain was documented in a study of cytomegalovirus exposure and HLA in healthy donors. General observations from the study: Highly shared variants forming one cluster were likely a sequencing artifact.

PCR used 60 Vbeta primers and 13 Jbeta primers. Profiled with immunoSEQ multiplex PCR; TCRdb holds only in-frame clones, not every one. The table includes 200,000 to 250,000 clones, 70% to 85% detected once. As for this clone: Its matching antigen is unknown.

The CDR3 contains 15 residues. V was clipped by 2 bases and J by 3 bases, with 13 bases between them. Germline CDR1 and CDR2: KGHSH and LQKENI. The chain has TRBV18 and TRBJ1-2; no clear D gene. The clonotype was recovered from a male donor in good health and CMV-seronegative. The specimen sequenced was PBMCs. The CDR3 reads CASSPTGSEHYGYTF. CDR3 bases: TGTGCCAGCTCACCAACCGGGTCAGAACACTATGGCTACACCTTC.